These T cell receptor beta chains were read from a single sample in a study of shared clonotypes between healthy human individuals. Data came from immunoSEQ multiplex PCR; TCRdb stores just in-frame clones and leaves some out. The sample consists of some 1.5 million clones, over 95% of them appearing once. Sequencing was done on a sample of naive CD4+ T cells sorted from blood. The receptors come from a young man in good health. The conserved cysteine and the conserved F or W are not part of the CDR3 here. Fields, in order: clone size, J gene, V gene, CDR3 protein. The size of a clone is reported for some rows only, either as once, few or many, or as a class for expanded clones.

clone size: NA; J gene: TRBJ2-2; V gene: TRBV7-9; CDR3 protein: ATLASQIGYTGELF
clone size: NA; J gene: TRBJ1-2; V gene: TRBV5-6; CDR3 protein: ASSAANYGYT
clone size: NA; J gene: TRBJ1-1; V gene: TRBV29-1; CDR3 protein: SVGGRSVTEAF
clone size: NA; J gene: TRBJ1-5; V gene: TRBV6-1; CDR3 protein: ASSATGTGQPQH
clone size: NA; J gene: TRBJ2-3; V gene: TRBV30; CDR3 protein: AWNRGGTDTQY
clone size: NA; J gene: TRBJ1-1; V gene: TRBV9; CDR3 protein: ASSVVGGVAF
clone size: NA; J gene: TRBJ1-1; V gene: TRBV20-1; CDR3 protein: SGSPNTEAF
clone size: NA; J gene: TRBJ2-1; V gene: TRBV10-1; CDR3 protein: ASSEFQGRSYNEQF
clone size: NA; J gene: TRBJ1-4; V gene: TRBV9; CDR3 protein: ASSVSGDNEKLF
clone size: NA; J gene: TRBJ1-1; V gene: TRBV5-4; CDR3 protein: ASRPDRSRREAF
clone size: NA; J gene: TRBJ2-1; V gene: TRBV4-3; CDR3 protein: ASSFSSQYNEQF
clone size: NA; J gene: TRBJ2-7; V gene: TRBV6-5; CDR3 protein: ASSYSGASSYEQY
clone size: NA; J gene: TRBJ2-1; V gene: TRBV7-6; CDR3 protein: ASSLGAASVGQAGLYNEQF
clone size: NA; J gene: TRBJ2-2; V gene: TRBV14; CDR3 protein: ASSQDLRTGELF
clone size: NA; J gene: TRBJ2-1; V gene: TRBV5-4; CDR3 protein: ASSGLAGGNEQF
clone size: once; J gene: TRBJ2-7; V gene: TRBV2; CDR3 protein: ASRERASGSNEQY
clone size: NA; J gene: TRBJ2-2; V gene: TRBV19; CDR3 protein: ASSIVRLAGGGTGELF
clone size: NA; J gene: TRBJ2-4; V gene: TRBV10-3; CDR3 protein: AISESKGTGSLAKNIQY
clone size: once; J gene: TRBJ2-2; V gene: TRBV4-3; CDR3 protein: ASSQDFGTGELF
clone size: NA; J gene: TRBJ2-2; V gene: TRBV14; CDR3 protein: ASSPHRDRVGTGELF
clone size: NA; J gene: TRBJ2-2; V gene: TRBV28; CDR3 protein: AAGTSGRAGELF
clone size: NA; J gene: TRBJ1-4; V gene: TRBV7-9; CDR3 protein: ASAWRNEKLF
clone size: NA; J gene: TRBJ1-4; V gene: TRBV28; CDR3 protein: ASSTTRSTNEKLF
clone size: NA; J gene: TRBJ2-7; V gene: TRBV10-3; CDR3 protein: AISLSTITYEQY
clone size: NA; J gene: TRBJ2-5; V gene: TRBV2; CDR3 protein: ASSGQRQETQY
clone size: NA; J gene: TRBJ1-3; V gene: TRBV7-2; CDR3 protein: ASSPVLAQGAGNTIY
clone size: NA; J gene: TRBJ1-5; V gene: TRBV28; CDR3 protein: ASSLAQVNQPQH
clone size: NA; J gene: TRBJ2-1; V gene: TRBV7-9; CDR3 protein: ASSLNLAFNEQF
clone size: NA; J gene: TRBJ1-1; V gene: TRBV19; CDR3 protein: ASSRGALTEAF
clone size: NA; J gene: TRBJ1-2; V gene: TRBV6-1; CDR3 protein: ASSEMRDRVGGYT
clone size: once; J gene: TRBJ2-1; V gene: TRBV9; CDR3 protein: ASSGTSGSTQQF
clone size: NA; J gene: TRBJ2-3; V gene: TRBV28; CDR3 protein: ASSLGVGLASTDTQY
clone size: NA; J gene: TRBJ2-1; V gene: TRBV11-2; CDR3 protein: ASSRDPTYNEQF
clone size: NA; J gene: TRBJ2-1; V gene: TRBV7-2; CDR3 protein: ASSLGEYNEQF
clone size: NA; J gene: TRBJ1-1; V gene: TRBV20-1; CDR3 protein: STSRNTEAF
clone size: NA; J gene: TRBJ1-5; V gene: TRBV5-6; CDR3 protein: ASSFWGGGGQPQH
clone size: NA; J gene: TRBJ2-7; V gene: TRBV25-1; CDR3 protein: ASSNPIITDEQY
clone size: NA; J gene: TRBJ1-1; V gene: TRBV11-2; CDR3 protein: ASSLDPVAEAF
clone size: NA; J gene: TRBJ2-7; V gene: TRBV2; CDR3 protein: ASVTAPYEQY
clone size: NA; J gene: TRBJ2-2; V gene: TRBV6-5; CDR3 protein: ASSLGTGELF
clone size: NA; J gene: TRBJ1-3; V gene: TRBV18; CDR3 protein: ASSPLQGDSSGNTIY
clone size: NA; J gene: TRBJ2-7; V gene: TRBV19; CDR3 protein: ASSFGSAYEQY
clone size: NA; J gene: TRBJ2-2; V gene: TRBV2; CDR3 protein: ASSEIAIYTGELF
clone size: few; J gene: TRBJ1-1; V gene: TRBV7-2; CDR3 protein: ASSLDMPGEQAF
clone size: NA; J gene: TRBJ1-4; V gene: TRBV4-3; CDR3 protein: ASSQVTGTSGEKLF
clone size: NA; J gene: TRBJ2-5; V gene: TRBV5-6; CDR3 protein: ASSFGAHRETQY
clone size: once; J gene: TRBJ1-1; V gene: TRBV15; CDR3 protein: ATSRRGGTEAF
clone size: NA; J gene: TRBJ1-3; V gene: TRBV9; CDR3 protein: ASSVSQGSGNTIY
clone size: NA; J gene: TRBJ1-5; V gene: TRBV28; CDR3 protein: ASSFKMGTGGNQPQH